This T cell receptor beta chain appears in the sequencing data of a study of CD4 T cells in relation to SARS-CoV-2 and coronaviruses (dated by TCRdb to the early 2020s). Some background on the complete study: In the ViraFEST assay, PBMCs were cultured with antigen for approximately 10 days, after which TCR beta CDR3s were sequenced to identify antigen-specific clonal expansions. The negative reference condition was either a culture with an HIV-1 Nef peptide pool or a culture with no peptide. Using patient-derived lymphoblastoid cell lines, the shared crossreactive spike epitopes were mapped to their HLA restriction. At the level of individual TCR clonotypes, the study evaluated whether memory CD4+ T cells crossreact between the spike proteins of SARS-CoV-2 and those of common cold coronaviruses. The Adaptive Biotechnologies TCR-sequencing kit was used to sequence samples from a few pre-COVID donors and the naive versus memory experiments, while other data came from Illumina-based sequencing. A different, Illumina-based TCR-beta assay was used to sequence expansion assays from other donors in the study.

CD4+ T cells from unexposed donors were collected before the COVID-19 pandemic (2011-2018). After more than 9 days of culture, CD4+ T cells were isolated with the EasySep CD4+ T cell isolation kit. Unexposed donor CD4+ T cells were tested for reactivity to SARS-CoV-2 S and N and four common cold coronavirus spike pools, as cell number allowed. Each well held about 2 million PBMCs cultured in IMDM containing about 5% human AB serum and roughly 9.4 IU/ml IL-2. Half of the culture medium was replaced with fresh IL-2-containing medium on days 3 and 7. In general, every peptide culture condition was set up in three replicate wells. Leukapheresis product for the unexposed donors was purchased commercially. Ficoll-Paque PLUS gradient centrifugation was used to isolate PBMCs from either whole blood or leukapheresis product. PBMCs were either used fresh in the expansion assay or cryopreserved at -140 degrees C. The QIAamp Micro DNA Kit was used to extract genomic DNA from the CD4+ T cells.

To prepare the library, the immunoSEQ multiplex PCR assay was applied. The authors' analysis ran thus. During preprocessing, nonproductive sequences were removed, along with CDR3s that did not begin with C, did not end with F or W, or were shorter than 7 amino acids. Antigen-specific clonotypes were called with the MANAFEST web app on the basis of expansion relative to the reference and to other culture wells. A clone was considered positive if significant expansion relative to the reference culture was observed in 2 of 3 replicate wells at an FDR below 0.05. Positive clones also required significant expansion versus all other tandem wells and an odds ratio above 5. Pairwise Levenshtein distance, computed with the stringdist R package after three terminal residues were trimmed from each end, was used as the measure of CDR3 homology. TCRdb took over this immuneACCESS table, retaining in-frame rearrangements with V and J assigned. Such tables are incomplete; in checked studies, under half of the missing clones stem from an unresolved V gene, and the remainder is unexplained. The D gene and trimming were derived from the DNA, and the V and J assignments and clone size from that table. The sample has 25,000 to 30,000 clones on record, 60% to 85% of them singletons. Around 15% of the sample rests with the top ten.

With respect to this clone: Its cognate antigen has yet to be identified. Base qualities are not recorded, but no much larger clone differs from it by a single base.

Inclusive of the bounding cysteine and phenylalanine, the CDR3 is 14 residues long. The kept DNA is CDR3 alone, 42 bases in frame from the first base. The junction shows trimming of 1 base on V and 5 bases on J, plus 11 bases between the germline ends. CDR1 SGHVS and CDR2 FQNEAQ are derived from the germline V gene. What the study reported, not specific to this receptor: Crossreactivity analysis was centred on spike protein, so crossreactivity against other viral proteins was not assessed. The study was constrained by small numbers of patients and of tested TCRs. Compared with monoreactive clones, crossreactive clones had significantly weaker SARS-CoV-2-driven expansion, a result consistent with antigenic imprinting. In about 60% of donors, memory CD4+ clonotypes turned up that crossrecognized SARS-CoV-2 and at least one common cold coronavirus spike. Pre-pandemic and post-infection samples were not both contributed by any donor, so tracing of the source of pre-existing responses was limited.

This receptor chain uses TRBV7-8 and TRBJ2-5; TRBD1 is perhaps the D gene, given 5 matching bases. The receptor's source is a human donor in good health. The sample was CD4+ T cells from PBMCs, cultured in vitro. The DNA is as follows: TGTGCCAGCAGCTTAGGGGGCGTAGGGGAGACCCAGTACTTC. Its protein product is CASSLGGVGETQYF.